The clone carrying this TCR beta chain showed up many times. Its target is not known. The germline V and J ends were trimmed by 1 base and 6 bases, with 14 bases remaining between them. The CDR3 is 14 residues long. CDR1 is SGHRS, CDR2 YFSETQ, per germline. This entry is derived from a study of early T cells in non-severe SARS-CoV-2 infection. Study-level background: RNA in bulk from unsorted whole blood was sequenced, and chains were unpaired.

Broader study findings: Private and CD4 specificities were missed by VDJdb matching, skewed to anti-spike CD8.

The library protocol tagged individual cDNA molecules with unique molecular identifiers. In TCRdb, the 5' RACE reads were re-called with MiXCR into one record per CDR3 protein. The sample yields tens of thousands of distinct CDR3 sequences, over 3.5% seen once. The sequenced sample consisted of whole blood. V is TRBV5-1 and J is TRBJ2-7; TRBD2 is a possible D gene (5 bases). The source is an adult who was a healthcare worker with PCR-confirmed SARS-CoV-2 infection or an uninfected control (not recorded which). Written as DNA, the CDR3 is TGCGCCAGCAGCTTGAACGAAGGGAGAGGCGAGCAGTACTTC. Translated, it gives CASSLNEGRGEQYF.